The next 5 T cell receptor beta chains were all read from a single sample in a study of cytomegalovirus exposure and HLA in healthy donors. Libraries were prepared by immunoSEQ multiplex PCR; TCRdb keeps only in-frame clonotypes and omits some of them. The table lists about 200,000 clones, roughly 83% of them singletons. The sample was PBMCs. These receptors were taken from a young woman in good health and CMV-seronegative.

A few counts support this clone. The CDR3: CATSEGLADTGELFF. The CDR3 nucleotides read TGTGCCACCAGCGAGGGACTAGCGGACACCGGGGAGCTGTTTTTT. This chain connects TRBV15 to TRBJ2-2; 11 bases map to TRBD2. Germline CDR1 LNHNV, CDR2 YYDKDF (reference sequence). V was pared by 5 bases and J by 3 bases, with 2 bases of the junction left unmatched. The CDR3 has 15 residues.

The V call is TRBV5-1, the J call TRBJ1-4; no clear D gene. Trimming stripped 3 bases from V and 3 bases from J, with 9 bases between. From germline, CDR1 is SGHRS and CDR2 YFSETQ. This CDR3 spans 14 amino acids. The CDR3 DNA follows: TGCGCCAGCAGCTCTGGGTCTTCTAATGAAAAACTGTTTTTT. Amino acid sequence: CASSSGSSNEKLFF.

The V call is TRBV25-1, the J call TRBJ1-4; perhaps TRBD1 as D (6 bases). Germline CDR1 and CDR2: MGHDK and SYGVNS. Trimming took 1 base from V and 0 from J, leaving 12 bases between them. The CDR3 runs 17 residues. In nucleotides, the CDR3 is TGTGCCAGCAGTGAATCCCGGACAGAAGCAACTAATGAAAAACTGTTTTTT. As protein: CASSESRTEATNEKLFF.

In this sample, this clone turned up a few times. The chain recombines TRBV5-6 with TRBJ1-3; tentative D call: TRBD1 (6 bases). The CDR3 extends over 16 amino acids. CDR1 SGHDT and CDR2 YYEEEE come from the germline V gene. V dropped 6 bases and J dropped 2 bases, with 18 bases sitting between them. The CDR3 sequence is CASTLGPGVAGNTIYF. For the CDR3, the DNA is TGTGCCAGCACCCTAGGACCAGGGGTGGCTGGAAACACCATATATTTT. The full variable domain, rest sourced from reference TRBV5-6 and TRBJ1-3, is DAGVTQSPTHLIKTRGQQVTLRCSPKSGHDTVSWYQQALGQGPQFIFQYYEEEERQRGNFPDRFSGHQFPNYSSELNVNALLLGDSALYLCASTLGPGVAGNTIYFGEGSWLTVV.

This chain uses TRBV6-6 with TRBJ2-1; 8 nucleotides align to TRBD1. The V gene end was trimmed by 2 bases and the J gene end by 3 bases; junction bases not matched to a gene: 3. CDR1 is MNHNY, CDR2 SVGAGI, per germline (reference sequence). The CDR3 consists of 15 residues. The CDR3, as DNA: TGTGCCAGCAGTTACCAGGGGACAGGCTACAATGAGCAGTTCTTC. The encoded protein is CASSYQGTGYNEQFF.